Presented here are 16 T cell receptor beta chains from one specimen sequenced in a study of T-cell reconstitution after alpha-beta-depleted transplantation in children (dated by TCRdb to between 2015 and 2016). Receptor libraries were prepared by PCR. Instrument used: Illumina HiSeq 2500. TCR library preparation used molecular barcoding, with unique molecular identifiers applied to normalize quantification of the TCRbeta repertoire. The public reads were run again by TCRdb, first through fastp at Q25 and then through MiXCR, and only productive beta chains were kept. Entries are consolidated by CDR3 protein sequence, retaining the most common genes and DNA. Within this sample are about 240,000 distinct CDR3 sequences, with around 12% of them counted one time only. The ten most abundant clones make up about 2.6% of the sample. The sequencing here drew on PBMCs from the stem cell graft donor, taken from the stem cell graft. Receptors were obtained from a human donor who donated a stem cell graft to a child with acute lymphoblastic leukemia.

The V and J genes are TRBV6-2 or TRBV6-3 and TRBJ2-5, with 9 bases fitting TRBD2. The CDR3 has 14 amino acids. V lost 6 bases, J lost 2 bases, and 4 bases stayed unmatched. CDR1 MNHEY and CDR2 SVGEGT come from the germline V gene. This CDR3 is CASRRLAVQETQYF. CDR3 in DNA: TGTGCCAGCAGGAGACTAGCGGTACAAGAGACCCAGTACTTC.

This clonotype was counted many times. The V and J genes are TRBV12-3 or TRBV12-4 and TRBJ2-1; 11 bases line up with TRBD2. The V gene end was trimmed by 5 bases and the J gene end by 0 bases; junction bases not matched to a gene: 3. CDR3 length: 16 residues. The CDR3 DNA reads as TGTGCCAGCAGTCCAGGGACTAGCGGCTCCTACAATGAGCAGTTCTTC. Protein sequence: CASSPGTSGSYNEQFF.

This clonotype was seen ten or more times. The chain couples TRBV20-1 to TRBJ2-5; perhaps TRBD2 as D (6 bases). Deletions cut 1 base from V and 0 bases from J, with 6 bases between. The CDR3 contains 13 residues. In germline, CDR1 is DFQATT, CDR2 SNEGSKA (reference sequence). CDR3 DNA: TGCAGTGCTAGAGGGGACTACCAAGAGACCCAGTACTTC. It encodes CSARGDYQETQYF.

This clonotype was counted many times. The chain is built from TRBV20-1 and TRBJ1-2; D is perhaps TRBD1 (5 bases). Trimming took 3 bases from V and 8 from J, leaving 13 bases between them. The CDR3 spans 12 residues. Germline CDR1 is DFQATT and CDR2 is SNEGSKA (reference sequence). In DNA form, the CDR3 reads TGCAGTGCTAGGGAGGGGTTTGAGGGCTACACCTTC. This encodes CSAREGFEGYTF.

This clonotype was detected many times. The chain has TRBV12-3 or TRBV12-4 and TRBJ2-7, with TRBD1 matching over 9 bases. V was pared by 1 base and J by 3 bases, with 10 bases of the junction left unmatched. The CDR3 covers 17 residues. The CDR3 DNA is TGTGCCAGCAGTTTAGATTTTAGCTGGGGACAGGGCTACGAGCAGTACTTC. Protein product: CASSLDFSWGQGYEQYF.

There are many counts of this clonotype. CDR3 region: CSAPNSGAVRHIQYF. In DNA, the CDR3 is TGCAGTGCGCCGAACTCCGGGGCCGTAAGACACATTCAGTACTTC. The chain carries TRBV20-1 and TRBJ2-4; D is tentatively TRBD1 or TRBD2 (5 bases each). CDR1 is DFQATT, CDR2 SNEGSKA, per germline (reference sequence). The V and J ends lost 6 bases and 8 bases respectively, with 23 bases between them. This CDR3 is built from 15 residues.

This clonotype was seen many times. The V call is TRBV12-3 or TRBV12-4, the J call TRBJ1-2; D is ambiguous. V lost 6 bases, J lost 4 bases, and 9 bases lay in between. The CDR3 totals 12 residues. This chain's CDR3 is CASSPTSYGYTF. In nucleotides, the CDR3 is TGTGCCAGCAGCCCCACATCCTATGGCTACACCTTC.

This clonotype has a count of ten or more. The chain recombines TRBV25-1 with TRBJ2-7, with 10 bases aligning to TRBD1. This CDR3 comprises 16 residues. V was pared by 11 bases and J by 2 bases, with 15 bases of the junction left unmatched. In germline, CDR1 is MGHDK, CDR2 SYGVNS. The CDR3 coding sequence is TGTGCCCACCGCTCCCCCCGGGACAGGGGCCCCTACGAGCAGTACTTC. It codes for CAHRSPRDRGPYEQYF.

This clonotype occurred many times. The chain has TRBV11-1 and TRBJ2-3, with 15 bases lining up with TRBD2. With V trimmed by 6 bases and J by 3 bases, 10 bases remained unmatched. Germline CDR1 is SGHAT and CDR2 is FQDESV (reference sequence). This CDR3 has 18 residues. The CDR3 DNA is TGTGCCAGCAGACCCGGACTAGCGGGGGGGCCTTTTACAGATACGCAGTATTTT. It yields the protein CASRPGLAGGPFTDTQYF.

In its sample, this clonotype was seen a few times. This rearrangement joins TRBV25-1 to TRBJ2-1, with D uncertain. Deletions cut 2 bases from V and 0 bases from J, with 8 bases between. Germline CDR1 MGHDK, CDR2 SYGVNS. The CDR3 contains 15 residues. The chain's CDR3 is CASSEVGSSYNEQFF. CDR3 DNA: TGTGCCAGCAGTGAAGTAGGAAGCTCCTACAATGAGCAGTTCTTC.

The chain recombines TRBV4-1 with TRBJ2-1; no clear D gene. The CDR3 runs to 16 residues. Between the trimmed V and J ends, which lost 0 bases and 0 bases, there was a span of 9 bases. Germline-derived CDR1 and CDR2 are MGHRA and YSYEKL. The CDR3 loop is CASSQEGPSSYNEQFF. CDR3 coding DNA: TGCGCCAGCAGCCAAGAGGGTCCGAGCTCCTACAATGAGCAGTTCTTC.

This clonotype was detected many times. The chain uses TRBV6-2 or TRBV6-3 and TRBJ2-4; D call uncertain. V gave up 2 bases and J gave up 0 bases, with 5 bases separating them. The CDR3 is 14 residues long. Germline lookup yields CDR1 MNHEY and CDR2 SVGEGT. CDR3 amino acids: CASSYGIAKNIQYF. The CDR3 DNA is TGTGCCAGCAGTTACGGCATAGCCAAAAACATTCAGTACTTC.

Many counts were recorded for this clonotype. This chain joins TRBV7-8 and TRBJ2-7, with D unresolved. The CDR3 has 12 amino acids. Germline CDR1 and CDR2: SGHVS and FQNEAQ. The V gene lost 0 bases and the J gene lost 7 bases, with 7 bases spanning the gap. CDR3 sequence (DNA): TGTGCCAGCAGCTTAGCGGCTAGAGAGCAGTACTTC. This encodes CASSLAAREQYF.

The V and J genes are TRBV6-1 and TRBJ2-7, with 8 positions matching TRBD1. CDR1 is MNHNS, CDR2 SASEGT, per germline. CDR3 length equals 17 residues. Trimming cost V 7 bases and J 3 bases; bases outside gene matches: 17. The CDR3 here is CASTPILDRAILYEQYF. The CDR3 DNA reads as TGTGCCAGCACCCCTATTTTGGACAGGGCCATCCTCTACGAGCAGTACTTC.

The sample holds many counts of this clonotype. The chain couples TRBV29-1 to TRBJ1-6, with D maybe TRBD1 (5 bases). V lost 4 bases and J lost 8, with 12 bases in between. Per germline, CDR1 SQVTM and CDR2 ANQGSEA. This CDR3 region has 13 residues. The CDR3 nucleotides are TGCAGCGTTGCGGTCTCACAGGATTCACCCCTCCACTTT. It is translated as CSVAVSQDSPLHF.

This clonotype was detected many times. J is TRBJ2-7 and V is TRBV7-9; TRBD1 might be the D (5 bases). Trimming left V 2 bases short and J 1 base short, with 9 bases between. From germline, CDR1 is SEHNR and CDR2 FQNEAQ (reference sequence). This CDR3 contains 14 residues. CDR3 in amino acids: CASSLIAGSYEQYF. The CDR3 DNA follows: TGTGCCAGCAGCTTAATCGCAGGGTCCTACGAGCAGTACTTC. The complete variable domain, with remaining parts taken from reference TRBV7-9 and TRBJ2-7, reads DTGVSQNPRHKITKRGQNVTFRCDPISEHNRLYWYRQTLGQGPEFLTYFQNEAQLEKSRLLSDRFSAERPKGSFSTLEIQRTEQGDSAMYLCASSLIAGSYEQYFGPGTRLTVT.